The subject of this entry is one T cell receptor beta chain. These data belong to a study of control samples from healthy donors and cancer patients. Measured with immunoSEQ multiplex PCR; TCRdb has only the in-frame clones, and not every one. This table has approximately 71,000 clones, about 90% appearing once. Germline V gives CDR1 MGHRA, CDR2 YSYEKL. V was cut by 0 bases and J by 5 bases, with 16 bases left in between. This CDR3 has 17 amino acids. This receptor was obtained from a man in his sixties with lung cancer. V usage is TRBV4-1 and J usage is TRBJ1-4; no definite D call. The sequencing sample was made of PBMCs. This CDR3 reads CASSQDKTKGKNEKLFF. For the CDR3, the DNA is TGCGCCAGCAGCCAAGATAAGACCAAGGGAAAGAATGAAAAACTGTTTTTT.